This T cell receptor (beta chain) came from a study of high-grade serous ovarian cancer treatment subgroups. The repertoire was sequenced with immunoSEQ multiplex PCR; TCRdb's copy has only in-frame clones and lacks some. The data contain approximately 5,700 clones, about 75% of them seen just once; the ten biggest clones take up around 5%. Tumor samples were taken before definitive surgery or chemotherapy. Source material: tumor tissue. The TCR sequence derives from a human patient with high-grade serous ovarian cancer.

In DNA form, the CDR3 reads TGTGCCAGCAGCCAAGAAAGGGGGGGGCTTCAGGGCTACACCTTC. This encodes CASSQERGGLQGYTF. The chain joins TRBV4-2 to TRBJ1-2; D is perhaps TRBD1 (6 bases). This CDR3 is 15 amino acids long. V lost 0 bases, J lost 8 bases, and 16 bases lay in between. The V gene's germline CDR1 is LGHNA and CDR2 YNFKEQ.